The 24 T cell receptor beta chains listed next were all sequenced from one sample in a study of cytomegalovirus exposure and HLA in healthy donors. PCR used 60 Vbeta primers and 13 Jbeta primers. Data came from immunoSEQ multiplex PCR; TCRdb stores just in-frame clones and leaves some out. The sample lists 100,000 to 150,000 clones, roughly a tenth occurring once. Sequences were obtained from PBMCs. These receptors were collected from a woman under 30 in good health and CMV-seropositive.

In the case of this clone: An end of the junction differs from the germline gene, which may be a read error. The chain combines TRBV6-1 with TRBJ1-1, with TRBD1 matching 7 bases. CDR1 and CDR2 (germline): MNHNS, SASEGT. The CDR3 is 15 residues long. CDR3 sequence: CASREEGQLNTEAFF. CDR3 DNA: TGTGCCAGCAGAGAAGAGGGACAGTTGAACACTGAAGCTTTCTTT.

The rearrangement uses TRBV5-1 and TRBJ2-5, with D unclear. In germline, CDR1 is SGHRS, CDR2 YFSETQ. The CDR3 has 17 residues. The V end was cut by 1 base, the J end by 4 bases, with 20 bases between. The CDR3 coding sequence is TGCGCCAGCAGCTTGTCTCTGATGAGGCAGTCCCGAGAGACCCAGTACTTC. As protein: CASSLSLMRQSRETQYF.

This rearrangement joins TRBV7-6 to TRBJ2-5; 7 positions match TRBD2. Germline values: CDR1 SGHVS, CDR2 FNYEAQ. Trimming removed 5 bases from V and 5 bases from J; junction bases left unmatched: 5. CDR3 length: 13 amino acids. The CDR3 DNA sequence: TGTGCCAGCAGCGCCACTAGCGCTGAGACCCAGTACTTC. This encodes CASSATSAETQYF.

The chain has TRBV19 and TRBJ1-1; D not resolved. Per the germline V gene, CDR1 is LNHDA and CDR2 is SQIVND (reference sequence). This CDR3 contains 11 residues. Trimming took off 6 bases at V and 8 bases at J, with 10 bases between the two ends. CDR3 sequence: CASRISGEAFF. In nucleotides, the CDR3 is TGTGCCAGTAGGATTTCGGGGGAAGCTTTCTTT.

A few counts support this clone. This chain joins TRBV28 and TRBJ1-5, with no clear D. The germline CDR1 and CDR2 sequences are MDHEN and SYDVKM. The CDR3 has 14 amino acids. Trimming removed 5 bases at V and 8 bases at J, with 16 bases between. The CDR3 DNA follows: TGTGCCAGCAGTCCCCGGGCGGGGTGGGAGCCCCAGCATTTT. This encodes CASSPRAGWEPQHF.

This clone was detected only a few times. This sequence joins TRBV30 and TRBJ2-7; TRBD2 might be the D (6 bases). Per the germline V gene, CDR1 is GTSNPN and CDR2 is SVGIG (reference sequence). This CDR3 has 13 amino acids. V lost 0 bases and J lost 6, with 12 bases in between. Here the CDR3 reads CAWSVEGLREQYF. The DNA for the CDR3 is TGTGCCTGGAGTGTGGAGGGCCTCCGCGAGCAGTACTTC. The variable domain in full, completed from reference TRBV30 and TRBJ2-7, reads SQTIHQWPATLVQPVGSPLSLECTVEGTSNPNLYWYRQAAGRGLQLLFYSVGIGQISSEVPQNLSASRPQDRQFILSSKKLLLSDSGFYLCAWSVEGLREQYFGPGTRLTVT.

The V gene is TRBV9, the J gene TRBJ1-1; TRBD1 is a possible D gene (6 bases). Looked up from germline, CDR1 is SGDLS and CDR2 is YYNGEE. V lost 3 bases and J lost 3, with 12 bases in between. This CDR3 spans 14 amino acids. CDR3 residues: CASSGGQRDTEAFF. CDR3 sequence (DNA): TGTGCCAGCAGCGGAGGACAGAGAGACACTGAAGCTTTCTTT.

This chain connects TRBV10-3 to TRBJ2-1; D is possibly TRBD2 (5 bases). The V gene's germline CDR1 is ENHRY and CDR2 SYGVKD. The V and J ends lost 8 bases and 14 bases respectively, with 22 bases between them. The CDR3 runs 13 residues. The CDR3, as DNA: TGTGCCATCGCCATCCGTGGTAAACTGGAGGAGTTCTTC. This gives the protein CAIAIRGKLEEFF.

The chain recombines TRBV7-9 with TRBJ1-4; D gene unclear. The CDR3 is 12 residues long. Per germline, CDR1 SEHNR and CDR2 FQNEAQ (reference sequence). Trimming left V 5 bases short and J 8 bases short, with 9 bases between. The CDR3 DNA is TGTGCCAGCAGCAACCAAGCCGAAAAACTGTTTTTT. Translating gives CASSNQAEKLFF.

The table lists this clone with a few counts. The rearrangement joins TRBV7-3 to TRBJ2-3; the match to TRBD2 covers 10 bases. This CDR3 has 14 residues. In germline, CDR1 is SGHTA, CDR2 FQGTGA. V was clipped by 2 bases and J by 5 bases; unmatched bases: 1. Here the CDR3 reads CASSLLAGVDTQYF. The CDR3 region has the DNA TGTGCCAGCAGCTTACTAGCGGGAGTAGATACGCAGTATTTT.

This clone was detected only a few times. The V call is TRBV4-1, the J call TRBJ2-7, with TRBD1 as a possible D gene (5 bases). This CDR3 region has 15 residues. The V gene lost 2 bases and the J gene lost 1 base, with 12 bases spanning the gap. CDR1 MGHRA and CDR2 YSYEKL come from the germline V gene. This CDR3 reads CASSQRDQGSYEQYF. CDR3 in DNA: TGCGCCAGCAGCCAACGAGATCAGGGTTCCTACGAGCAGTACTTC.

This clone was counted between two and nine times. The chain employs TRBV7-9 and TRBJ1-2; D gene unclear. The germline gives CDR1 SEHNR, CDR2 FQNEAQ (reference sequence). Trimming removed 6 bases from V and 6 bases from J, with 17 bases in between. The CDR3 covers 14 residues. CDR3 sequence: CASSRSQSPHGYTF. CDR3 nucleotides: TGTGCCAGCAGTCGTTCACAGTCTCCCCATGGCTACACCTTC.

This rearrangement joins TRBV30 to TRBJ1-6; D is ambiguous. The CDR3 is made up of 15 amino acids. Germline V gene lookup returns CDR1 GTSNPN and CDR2 SVGIG (reference sequence). Trimming pared 1 base from V and 0 bases from J, leaving 7 bases between. Written as DNA, the CDR3 is TGTGCCTGGAGTGGTGGGAGCTCCTATAATTCACCCCTCCACTTT. It codes for CAWSGGSSYNSPLHF.

The chain couples TRBV7-9 to TRBJ1-1; TRBD1 aligns across 7 bases. The trim removed 2 bases at V and 1 base at J, leaving 4 bases unmatched. This CDR3 has 15 residues. Germline V gives CDR1 SEHNR, CDR2 FQNEAQ (reference sequence). CDR3 coding DNA: TGTGCCAGCAGCTTATTTGGACAGGCGAACACTGAAGCTTTCTTT. Protein sequence: CASSLFGQANTEAFF.

The gene calls are TRBV29-1 and TRBJ2-5; 7 bases fit TRBD1. This CDR3 contains 13 residues. J lost 4 bases, V lost 0 bases, and 2 bases had no gene match. CDR1 and CDR2 from the germline V gene are SQVTM and ANQGSEA. In nucleotides, the CDR3 is TGCAGCGTTGAAGAGGACAGGATAGAGACCCAGTACTTC. Its protein is CSVEEDRIETQYF.

This clone was detected only a few times. The rearrangement uses TRBV7-2 and TRBJ2-5; weak D call: TRBD1 (6 bases). This CDR3 is 14 amino acids long. Germline V gene lookup returns CDR1 SGHTA and CDR2 FQGNSA. V dropped 5 bases and J dropped 4 bases, with 14 bases sitting between them. CDR3 in DNA: TGTGCCAGCAGCACGACAGGTTGGGCAGAGACCCAGTACTTC. Its translation: CASSTTGWAETQYF.

This clone was detected a few times. The chain joins TRBV7-3 to TRBJ1-1, with D hard to call. CDR1 is SGHTA and CDR2 is FQGTGA in the germline V gene. With 3 bases removed from V and 1 base from J, the gap between germline ends came to 6 bases. The CDR3 runs 13 residues. The CDR3 loop is CASSFSENTEAFF. CDR3 coding DNA: TGTGCCAGCAGCTTTTCAGAGAACACTGAAGCTTTCTTT.

The rearrangement uses TRBV5-1 and TRBJ1-1; D perhaps matches TRBD1 (5 bases). The CDR3 is 14 amino acids. The germline gives CDR1 SGHRS, CDR2 YFSETQ. The V end lost 5 bases, the J end lost 4 bases, and 15 bases lay between the germline ends. This CDR3 is CASRGGATGTEAFF. The CDR3 DNA is TGCGCCAGCAGGGGGGGAGCGACCGGCACTGAAGCTTTCTTT.

The chain carries TRBV4-1 and TRBJ1-1, with 7 bases aligning to TRBD1. The CDR3 is made up of 15 amino acids. Trimming cost V 2 bases and J 4 bases; bases outside gene matches: 7. Per germline, CDR1 MGHRA and CDR2 YSYEKL. CDR3 region: CASSQHKQGFTEAFF. For the CDR3, the DNA is TGCGCCAGCAGCCAACATAAACAGGGGTTCACTGAAGCTTTCTTT.

This CDR3 is CASSEGGLAGKDTQYF. DNA of the CDR3: TGTGCCAGCAGTGAGGGTGGGCTAGCGGGCAAGGATACGCAGTATTTT. The chain has TRBV2 and TRBJ2-3; TRBD2 aligns across 8 bases. This CDR3 has 16 residues. Germline V gene data show CDR1 as SNHLY and CDR2 as FYNNEI. V shed 3 bases and J 6 bases; nucleotides not matched to a gene: 11. Drawing the rest from reference TRBV2 and TRBJ2-3, the complete variable domain is EPEVTQTPSHQVTQMGQEVILRCVPISNHLYFYWYRQILGQKVEFLVSFYNNEISEKSEIFDDQFSVERPDGSNFTLKIRSTKLEDSAMYFCASSEGGLAGKDTQYFGPGTRLTVL.

This rearrangement joins TRBV11-3 to TRBJ2-1, with 8 bases identical to TRBD2. The CDR3 extends over 15 amino acids. Trimming took 2 bases from V and 4 from J; bases not matched to a gene: 4. Looked up from germline, CDR1 is SGHNT and CDR2 is YENEEA. The CDR3: CASSLNSGNYNEQFF. The CDR3 nucleotides are TGTGCCAGCAGCTTAAATAGCGGGAATTACAATGAGCAGTTCTTC.

The chain recombines TRBV6-5 with TRBJ1-1; unclear D gene. The V gene's germline CDR1 is MNHEY and CDR2 SVGAGI. This CDR3 comprises 14 residues. Trimming removed 5 bases at V and 11 bases at J, with 21 bases between. The CDR3 sequence is CASSPPLAGGEAFF. CDR3 coding DNA: TGTGCCAGCAGTCCCCCCCTCGCGGGCGGAGAGGCTTTCTTT.

The chain links TRBV18 to TRBJ2-2; 9 bases map to TRBD1. Germline V gene lookup returns CDR1 KGHSH and CDR2 LQKENI. The V gene end was trimmed by 6 bases and the J gene end by 2 bases; junction bases not matched to a gene: 7. CDR3 length: 16 residues. The DNA for the CDR3 is TGTGCCAGCTCCCGGGGACAGGGAGTAAACACCGGGGAGCTGTTTTTT. Translation gives CASSRGQGVNTGELFF.

The chain links TRBV11-1 to TRBJ2-5, with D tentatively TRBD2 (6 bases). Germline V lookup: CDR1 SGHAT, CDR2 FQDESV (reference sequence). The V and J ends lost 4 bases and 3 bases respectively, with 6 bases between them. There are 12 residues in the CDR3. The CDR3 nucleotides are TGTGCCAGCAGCTGGGGGGAAGAGACCCAGTACTTC. This codes for CASSWGEETQYF.